This T cell receptor (beta chain) was observed in a study of Graves' ophthalmopathy and Graves' hyperthyroidism. Researchers took RNA transcripts and amplified TCR beta CDR3 regions from them. HTBI-primed first-round RT-PCR preceded second-round multiplex PCR. TCRdb used MiXCR to reprocess the multiplex PCR reads, holding one entry per CDR3 protein. Of about 740,000 distinct CDR3 sequences in the sample, roughly two fifths are singletons; the top ten hold 44%. This CDR3 has 14 residues. Germline lookup yields CDR1 LNHDA and CDR2 SQIVND (reference sequence). Among the exclusions were patients with other autoimmune diseases, uncontrolled infections, pregnancy or lactation. Isolation of PBMCs was performed using about 9 ml of fresh peripheral blood. On this clonotype: Its antigen is unidentified. A read error may be the cause here, since a much bigger clone is one base away.

The study's findings and limits: Ophthalmopathy cases were distinguished from stable hyperthyroidism by a 13-signature model, reaching over 85% sensitivity and around 77% specificity.

Material: peripheral blood. The clonotype originates from an adult man with Graves' ophthalmopathy. The chain carries TRBV19 and TRBJ1-1, with D possibly TRBD1 on 5 matching bases. As DNA, the CDR3 is TGTGCCTGTAGTCCTCGAAGGGGGAACACTGAAGCTTTCTTT. Translating gives CACSPRRGNTEAFF.